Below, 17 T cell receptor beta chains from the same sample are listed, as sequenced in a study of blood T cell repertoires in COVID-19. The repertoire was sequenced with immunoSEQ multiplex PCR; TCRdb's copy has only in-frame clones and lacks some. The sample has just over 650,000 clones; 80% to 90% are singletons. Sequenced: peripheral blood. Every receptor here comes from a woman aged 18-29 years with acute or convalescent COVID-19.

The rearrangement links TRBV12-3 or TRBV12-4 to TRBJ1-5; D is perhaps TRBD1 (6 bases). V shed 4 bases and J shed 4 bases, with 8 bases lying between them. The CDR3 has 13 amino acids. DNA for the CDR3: TGTGCCAGCAGTTGGGGGCGAAATCAGCCCCAGCATTTT. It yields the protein CASSWGRNQPQHF.

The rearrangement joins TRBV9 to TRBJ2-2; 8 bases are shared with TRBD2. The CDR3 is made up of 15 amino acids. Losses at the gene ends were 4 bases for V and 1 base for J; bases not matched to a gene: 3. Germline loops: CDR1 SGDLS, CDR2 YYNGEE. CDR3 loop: CASSLSGGNTGELFF. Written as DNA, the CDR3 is TGTGCCAGCAGCCTCAGCGGGGGGAACACCGGGGAGCTGTTTTTT.

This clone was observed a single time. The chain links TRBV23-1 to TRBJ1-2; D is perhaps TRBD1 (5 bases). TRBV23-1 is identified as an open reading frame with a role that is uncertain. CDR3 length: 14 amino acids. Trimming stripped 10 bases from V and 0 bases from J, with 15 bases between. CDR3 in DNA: TGCGCCAACCCTTGGGGCAGCACTAACTATGGCTACACCTTC. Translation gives CANPWGSTNYGYTF.

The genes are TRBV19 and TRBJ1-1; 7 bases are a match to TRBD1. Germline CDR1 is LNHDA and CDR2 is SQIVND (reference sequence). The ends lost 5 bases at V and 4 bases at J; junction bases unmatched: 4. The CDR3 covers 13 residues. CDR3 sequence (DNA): TGTGCCAGTAGTGTCAGGGGGAGCACTGAAGCTTTCTTT. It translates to CASSVRGSTEAFF. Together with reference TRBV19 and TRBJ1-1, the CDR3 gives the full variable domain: DGGITQSPKYLFRKEGQNVTLSCEQNLNHDAMYWYRQDPGQGLRLIYYSQIVNDFQKGDIAEGYSVSREKKESFPLTVTSAQKNPTAFYLCASSVRGSTEAFFGQGTRLTVV.

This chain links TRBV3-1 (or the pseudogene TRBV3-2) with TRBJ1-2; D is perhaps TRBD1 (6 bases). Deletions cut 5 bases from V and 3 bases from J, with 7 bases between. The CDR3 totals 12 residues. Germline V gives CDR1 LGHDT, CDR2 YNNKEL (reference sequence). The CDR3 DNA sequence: TGTGCCAGCAGCTACAGGGACTATGGCTACACCTTC. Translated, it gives CASSYRDYGYTF.

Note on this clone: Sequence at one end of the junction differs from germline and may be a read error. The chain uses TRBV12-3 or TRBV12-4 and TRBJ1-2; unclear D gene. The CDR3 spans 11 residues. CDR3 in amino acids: CTSSIRSRFTF. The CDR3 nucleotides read TGTACCAGCAGTATCCGGAGCCGGTTCACCTTC.

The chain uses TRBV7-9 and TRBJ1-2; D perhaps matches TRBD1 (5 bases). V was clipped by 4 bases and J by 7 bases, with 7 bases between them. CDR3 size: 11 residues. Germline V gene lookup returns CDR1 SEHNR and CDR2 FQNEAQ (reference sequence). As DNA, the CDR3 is TGTGCCAGCAGCTATAGGGGTGGCTACACCTTC. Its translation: CASSYRGGYTF.

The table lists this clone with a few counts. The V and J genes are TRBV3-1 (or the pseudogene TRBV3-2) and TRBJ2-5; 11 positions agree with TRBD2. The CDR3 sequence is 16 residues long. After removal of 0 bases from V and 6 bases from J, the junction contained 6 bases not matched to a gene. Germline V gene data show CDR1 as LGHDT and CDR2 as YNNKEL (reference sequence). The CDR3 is CASSQDHSGGVQTQYF. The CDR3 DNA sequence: TGTGCCAGCAGCCAAGATCATAGCGGGGGGGTGCAGACCCAGTACTTC.

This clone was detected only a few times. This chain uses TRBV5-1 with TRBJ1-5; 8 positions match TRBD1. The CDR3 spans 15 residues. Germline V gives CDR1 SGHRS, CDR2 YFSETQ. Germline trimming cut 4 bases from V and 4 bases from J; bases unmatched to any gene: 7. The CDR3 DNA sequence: TGCGCCAGCAGCATAGGACAGGGAGGGAATCAGCCCCAGCATTTT. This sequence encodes CASSIGQGGNQPQHF.

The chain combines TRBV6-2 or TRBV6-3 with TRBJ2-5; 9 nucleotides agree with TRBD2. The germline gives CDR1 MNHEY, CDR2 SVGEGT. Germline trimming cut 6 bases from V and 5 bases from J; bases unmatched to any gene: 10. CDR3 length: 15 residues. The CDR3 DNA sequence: TGTGCCAGCAGCTTGGCGGGGGGGAGGACGGAGACCCAGTACTTC. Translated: CASSLAGGRTETQYF.

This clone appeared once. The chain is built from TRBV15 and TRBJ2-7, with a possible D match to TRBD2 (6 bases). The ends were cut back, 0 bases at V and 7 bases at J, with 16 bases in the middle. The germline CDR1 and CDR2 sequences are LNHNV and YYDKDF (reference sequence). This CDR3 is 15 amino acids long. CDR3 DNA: TGTGCCACCAGCAGAGATCAAGGGACTGCAGGGGAGCAGTACTTC. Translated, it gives CATSRDQGTAGEQYF.

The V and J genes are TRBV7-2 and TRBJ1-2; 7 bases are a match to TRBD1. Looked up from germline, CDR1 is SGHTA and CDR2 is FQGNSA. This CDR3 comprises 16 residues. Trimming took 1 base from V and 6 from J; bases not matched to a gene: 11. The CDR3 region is CASSLEAPSGGDGYTF. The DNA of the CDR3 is TGTGCCAGCAGCTTAGAGGCCCCCTCAGGGGGAGATGGCTACACCTTC. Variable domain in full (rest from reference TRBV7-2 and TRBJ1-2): GAGVSQSPSNKVTEKGKDVELRCDPISGHTALYWYRQSLGQGLEFLIYFQGNSAPDKSGLPSDRFSAERTGGSVSTLTIQRTQQEDSAVYLCASSLEAPSGGDGYTFGSGTRLTVV.

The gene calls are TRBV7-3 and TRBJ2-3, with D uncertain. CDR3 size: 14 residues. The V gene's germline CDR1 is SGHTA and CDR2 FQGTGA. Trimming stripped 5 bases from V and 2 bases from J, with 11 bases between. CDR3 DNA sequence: TGTGCCAGCAGCGCGTCAAGAAACACAGATACGCAGTATTTT. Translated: CASSASRNTDTQYF. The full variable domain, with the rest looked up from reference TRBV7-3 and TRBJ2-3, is GAGVSQTPSNKVTEKGKYVELRCDPISGHTALYWYRQSLGQGPEFLIYFQGTGAADDSGLPNDRFFAVRPEGSVSTLKIQRTERGDSAVYLCASSASRNTDTQYFGPGTRLTVL.

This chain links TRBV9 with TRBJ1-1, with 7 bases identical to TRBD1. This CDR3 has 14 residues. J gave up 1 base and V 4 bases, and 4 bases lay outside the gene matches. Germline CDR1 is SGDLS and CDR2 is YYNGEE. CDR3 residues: CASSPWDRNTEAFF. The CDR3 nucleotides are TGTGCCAGCAGCCCCTGGGACAGGAACACTGAAGCTTTCTTT.

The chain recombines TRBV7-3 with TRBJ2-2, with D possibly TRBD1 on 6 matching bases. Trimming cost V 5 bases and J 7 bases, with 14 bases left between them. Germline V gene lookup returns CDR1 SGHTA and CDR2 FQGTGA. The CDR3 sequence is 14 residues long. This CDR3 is CASSDRQENGELFF. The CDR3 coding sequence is TGTGCCAGCAGCGACCGACAGGAGAACGGGGAGCTGTTTTTT.

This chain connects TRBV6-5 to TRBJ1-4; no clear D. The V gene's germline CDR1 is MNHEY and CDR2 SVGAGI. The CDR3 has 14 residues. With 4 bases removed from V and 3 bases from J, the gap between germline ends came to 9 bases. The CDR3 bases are TGTGCCAGCAGTTTCGGGGTAGCTAATGAAAAACTGTTTTTT. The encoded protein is CASSFGVANEKLFF.

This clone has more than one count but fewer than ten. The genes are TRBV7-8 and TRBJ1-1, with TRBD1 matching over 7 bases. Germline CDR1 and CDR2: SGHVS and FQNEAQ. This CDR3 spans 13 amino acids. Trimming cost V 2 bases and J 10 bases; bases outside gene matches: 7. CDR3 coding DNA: TGTGCCAGCAGCTTATTTCAACGGGACAGAGCTTTCTTT. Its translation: CASSLFQRDRAFF.